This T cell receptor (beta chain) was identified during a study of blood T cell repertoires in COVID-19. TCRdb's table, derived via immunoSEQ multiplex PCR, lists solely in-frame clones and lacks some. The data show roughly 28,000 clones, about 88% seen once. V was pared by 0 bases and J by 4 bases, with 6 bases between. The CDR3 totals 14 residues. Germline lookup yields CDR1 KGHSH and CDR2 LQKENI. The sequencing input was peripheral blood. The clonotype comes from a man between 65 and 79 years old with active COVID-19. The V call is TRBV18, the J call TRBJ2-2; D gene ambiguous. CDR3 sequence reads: CASSPPPSTGELFF. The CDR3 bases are TGTGCCAGCTCACCACCCCCCTCCACCGGGGAGCTGTTTTTT.